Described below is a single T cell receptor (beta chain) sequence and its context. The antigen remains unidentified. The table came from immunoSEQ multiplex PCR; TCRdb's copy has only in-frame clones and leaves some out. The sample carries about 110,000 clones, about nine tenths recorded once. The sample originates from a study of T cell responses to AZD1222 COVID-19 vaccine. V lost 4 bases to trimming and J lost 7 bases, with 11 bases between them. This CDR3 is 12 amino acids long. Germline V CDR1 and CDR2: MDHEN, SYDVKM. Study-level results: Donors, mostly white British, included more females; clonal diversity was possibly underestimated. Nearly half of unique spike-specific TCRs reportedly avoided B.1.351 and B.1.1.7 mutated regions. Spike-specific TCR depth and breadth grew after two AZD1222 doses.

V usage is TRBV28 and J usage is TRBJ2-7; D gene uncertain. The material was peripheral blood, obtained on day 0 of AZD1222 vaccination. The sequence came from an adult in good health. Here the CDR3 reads CASSSQGKEQYF. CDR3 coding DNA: TGTGCCAGCAGTTCCCAAGGGAAGGAGCAGTACTTC.